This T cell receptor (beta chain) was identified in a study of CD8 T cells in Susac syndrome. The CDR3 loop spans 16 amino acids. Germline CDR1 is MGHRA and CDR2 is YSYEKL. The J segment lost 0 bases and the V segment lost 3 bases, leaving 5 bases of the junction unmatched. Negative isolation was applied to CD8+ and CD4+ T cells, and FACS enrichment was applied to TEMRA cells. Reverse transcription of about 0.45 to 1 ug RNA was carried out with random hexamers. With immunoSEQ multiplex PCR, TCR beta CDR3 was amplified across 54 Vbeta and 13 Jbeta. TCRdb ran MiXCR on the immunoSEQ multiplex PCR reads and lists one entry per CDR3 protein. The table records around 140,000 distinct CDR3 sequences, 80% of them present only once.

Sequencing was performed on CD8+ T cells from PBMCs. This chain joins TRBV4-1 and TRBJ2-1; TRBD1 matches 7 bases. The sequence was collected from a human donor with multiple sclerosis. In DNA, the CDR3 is TGCGCCAGCAGCCATGCAGGGGGTCCCTCCTACAATGAGCAGTTCTTC. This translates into CASSHAGGPSYNEQFF.